One sample yielded the 27 T cell receptor beta chains listed below, sequenced in a study of blood T cell repertoires in COVID-19. The assay was immunoSEQ multiplex PCR, and TCRdb's table has in-frame clones only and misses some. The profile shows some 250,000 clones, 75% to 85% of them singletons. The sequenced sample consisted of peripheral blood. Receptors were obtained from an older woman with active or convalescent COVID-19.

The CDR3 reads CASSKDRVRYF. DNA for the CDR3: TGTGCCAGCAGCAAGGACAGGGTGAGGTACTTC. This chain links TRBV11-2 with TRBJ2-5; 8 nucleotides line up with TRBD1. Trimming took 5 bases from V and 13 from J; bases not matched to a gene: 6. CDR1 SGHAT and CDR2 FQNNGV come from the germline V gene. The CDR3 loop spans 11 amino acids.

This clone occurred once. This chain links TRBV27 with TRBJ2-1; D remains unclear. The CDR3 extends over 16 amino acids. Germline CDR1 MNHEY, CDR2 SMNVEV (reference sequence). Trimming cost V 0 bases and J 2 bases, with 11 bases left between them. This chain's CDR3 is CASSLSPVPPYNEQFF. The CDR3 coding sequence is TGTGCCAGCAGTTTATCGCCAGTCCCTCCCTACAATGAGCAGTTCTTC.

The chain has TRBV7-9 and TRBJ2-3; 13 bases line up with TRBD2. The CDR3 consists of 18 residues. V lost 1 base, J lost 3 bases, and 7 bases stayed unmatched. CDR1 SEHNR and CDR2 FQNEAQ come from the germline V gene (reference sequence). CDR3 sequence (DNA): TGTGCCAGCAGCTTAGTCCTTTGGACTAGCGGGGGAACAGATACGCAGTATTTT. Translated, it gives CASSLVLWTSGGTDTQYF. Combining the CDR3 with reference TRBV7-9 and TRBJ2-3 gives the whole variable domain DTGVSQNPRHKITKRGQNVTFRCDPISEHNRLYWYRQTLGQGPEFLTYFQNEAQLEKSRLLSDRFSAERPKGSFSTLEIQRTEQGDSAMYLCASSLVLWTSGGTDTQYFGPGTRLTVL.

The sample holds many counts of this clone. The V and J genes are TRBV6-5 and TRBJ2-1; 9 nucleotides agree with TRBD1. CDR3 size: 12 residues. In germline, CDR1 is MNHEY, CDR2 SVGAGI. J lost 16 bases, V lost 0 bases, and 4 bases had no gene match. The CDR3 DNA reads as TGTGCCAGCAGTTACTCAAGGGACAGGGTTTTCTTC. Its translation: CASSYSRDRVFF.

V and J are TRBV7-9 and TRBJ1-2; the D gene is possibly TRBD1 (5 bases). CDR1 and CDR2 from the germline V gene are SEHNR and FQNEAQ (reference sequence). CDR3 length equals 15 residues. Trimming took off 3 bases at V and 4 bases at J, with 15 bases between the two ends. CDR3: CASSFLGQSGYGYTF. The DNA of the CDR3 is TGTGCCAGCAGCTTCCTGGGGCAGTCGGGCTATGGCTACACCTTC.

The chain carries TRBV9 and TRBJ1-2; D uncertain. Looked up from germline, CDR1 is SGDLS and CDR2 is YYNGEE. The CDR3 totals 15 residues. V lost 3 bases to trimming and J lost 2 bases, with 14 bases between them. CDR3 sequence: CASSGRGGLNYGYTF. In DNA form, the CDR3 reads TGTGCCAGCAGCGGGCGGGGAGGTTTAAACTATGGCTACACCTTC.

This clone was recorded a few times. Sequence at one end of the junction differs from germline and may be a read error. This sequence joins TRBV20-1 and TRBJ1-2, with 10 positions matching TRBD1. The CDR3 sequence is 11 residues long. Germline loops: CDR1 DFQATT, CDR2 SNEGSKA (reference sequence). Here the CDR3 reads CSATPRDRGFF. The CDR3, as DNA: TGCAGTGCTACCCCGAGGGACAGGGGATTCTTC.

The rearrangement joins TRBV25-1 to TRBJ2-7, with TRBD1 matching over 11 bases. Germline V gene data show CDR1 as MGHDK and CDR2 as SYGVNS. This CDR3 is 14 amino acids long. The J segment lost 6 bases and the V segment lost 7 bases, leaving 8 bases of the junction unmatched. For the CDR3, the DNA is TGTGCCAGCAATCTATCCGGGACAGGGGGCGAGCAGTACTTC. This encodes CASNLSGTGGEQYF.

The gene calls are TRBV27 and TRBJ1-1, with 7 bases that match TRBD1. The V segment lost 6 bases and the J segment 1 base; nucleotides outside the gene matches: 5. The germline V gene encodes CDR1 MNHEY and CDR2 SMNVEV (reference sequence). The length of the CDR3 is 14 residues. CDR3 in DNA: TGTGCCAGCAGCTTTAGGGGGCAGAACACTGAAGCTTTCTTT. It encodes CASSFRGQNTEAFF.

As to this clone: The sample has other DNA sequences that encode this CDR3 too. The CDR3 is CASSYSRQSNQPQHF. CDR3 in DNA: TGTGCCAGCAGTTACTCGAGGCAGAGCAATCAGCCCCAGCATTTT. The chain is built from TRBV6-5 and TRBJ1-5; D is uncertain. Per germline, CDR1 MNHEY and CDR2 SVGAGI. CDR3 size: 15 residues. Trimming shortened V by 0 bases and J by 1 base, and 7 bases separated the two germline ends.

This clone showed up just once. Written as DNA, the CDR3 is TGTGCCAGCAAAGGGGGCCCATCACCCCTCCACTTT. Its translation is CASKGGPSPLHF. The genes are TRBV27 and TRBJ1-6; 7 bases map to TRBD1. The CDR3 is 12 amino acids. Germline CDR1 MNHEY, CDR2 SMNVEV (reference sequence). V trimming: 7 bases; J trimming: 10 bases; junction bases outside the gene matches: 4.

This clone was recorded a few times. J is TRBJ1-2 and V is TRBV5-1, with D perhaps matching TRBD1 (6 bases). The CDR3 covers 13 residues. Germline CDR1 SGHRS, CDR2 YFSETQ. V was cut by 0 bases and J by 6 bases, with 9 bases left in between. This CDR3 reads CASSLEGENGYTF. CDR3 sequence (DNA): TGCGCCAGCAGCTTGGAGGGGGAGAATGGCTACACCTTC. The full variable domain, in which reference TRBV5-1 and TRBJ1-2 provide the parts outside the CDR3, is KAGVTQTPRYLIKTRGQQVTLSCSPISGHRSVSWYQQTPGQGLQFLFEYFSETQRNKGNFPGRFSGRQFSNSRSEMNVSTLELGDSALYLCASSLEGENGYTFGSGTRLTVV.

This chain joins TRBV19 and TRBJ2-1, with 8 bases matching TRBD2. J gave up 5 bases and V 6 bases, and 3 bases lay outside the gene matches. CDR3 size: 13 residues. From germline, CDR1 is LNHDA and CDR2 SQIVND (reference sequence). For the CDR3, the DNA is TGTGCCAGTAGGAACGGGGGGGACAATGAGCAGTTCTTC. Its translation is CASRNGGDNEQFF.

This sequence joins TRBV28 and TRBJ2-7, with D perhaps matching TRBD1 (7 bases). V lost 7 bases and J 9 bases, leaving 28 bases between the germline ends. The V gene's germline CDR1 is MDHEN and CDR2 SYDVKM. The CDR3 runs 16 residues. CDR3 in DNA: TGTGCCAGCAATGAACCGGCCGGGGGTACCAGGGGGGTGCAGTACTTC. Residues: CASNEPAGGTRGVQYF.

This chain connects TRBV12-3 or TRBV12-4 to TRBJ1-2, with a weak D call TRBD1 (5 bases). The CDR3 has 12 residues. V lost 6 bases, J lost 6 bases, and 11 bases lay in between. CDR3 region: CASSAGWNGYTF. In DNA form, the CDR3 reads TGTGCCAGCAGCGCAGGGTGGAATGGCTACACCTTC.

This clone was seen a few times. This sequence joins TRBV7-9 and TRBJ2-7, with 10 nucleotides matching TRBD1. Per the germline V gene, CDR1 is SEHNR and CDR2 is FQNEAQ (reference sequence). The CDR3 totals 16 residues. J lost 1 base, V lost 5 bases, and 8 bases had no gene match. For the CDR3, the DNA is TGTGCCAGCAGCCCACCGGGACAGGGGCGGTCCTACGAGCAGTACTTC. This gives the protein CASSPPGQGRSYEQYF.

The chain is built from TRBV10-2 and TRBJ2-5; 9 nucleotides line up with TRBD2. This CDR3 comprises 13 residues. V gave up 4 bases and J gave up 6 bases; unmatched junction bases: 3. Germline assignment: CDR1 WSHSY and CDR2 SAAADI. DNA of the CDR3: TGCGCCAGCAGTGGCGGACTAGCGCAGACCCAGTACTTC. Its translation is CASSGGLAQTQYF.

The chain recombines TRBV9 with TRBJ2-1; no clear D. CDR3 length: 16 residues. Between the trimmed V and J ends, which lost 0 bases and 0 bases, there was a span of 10 bases. The V gene's germline CDR1 is SGDLS and CDR2 YYNGEE. This chain's CDR3 is CASSVANRASYNEQFF. The CDR3 nucleotides are TGTGCCAGCAGCGTAGCCAACAGAGCCTCCTACAATGAGCAGTTCTTC.

The chain recombines TRBV12-3 or TRBV12-4 with TRBJ1-5; 9 nucleotides align to TRBD1. V was clipped by 8 bases and J by 3 bases; unmatched bases: 2. CDR3 length: 13 amino acids. DNA of the CDR3: TGTGCCAGCCGGGACAGGGTCAATCAGCCCCAGCATTTT. This translates into CASRDRVNQPQHF.

The chain combines TRBV12-3 or TRBV12-4 with TRBJ1-1, with 7 positions matching TRBD1. With 6 bases clipped from V and 11 bases from J, the junction kept 9 bases outside the gene matches. The CDR3 is 12 residues long. The chain's CDR3 is CASRRDSVYAFF. In nucleotides, the CDR3 is TGTGCCAGCAGGAGGGACAGCGTATACGCTTTCTTT.

This clone was recorded only once. The J gene is TRBJ2-7, the V gene TRBV29-1; D remains ambiguous. Per germline, CDR1 SQVTM and CDR2 ANQGSEA. Between the trimmed V and J ends, which lost 0 bases and 2 bases, there was a span of 5 bases. The CDR3 covers 12 residues. The CDR3 region has the DNA TGCAGCGTTGAAGATCTCCCCTACGAGCAGTACTTC. Translating it yields CSVEDLPYEQYF.

CDR3 bases: TGCGCCAGCAGCTTGGACAGCGGGGGGGCCTATACGCAGTATTTT. Translation: CASSLDSGGAYTQYF. V and J are TRBV5-1 and TRBJ2-3; TRBD2 agrees at 10 bases. V was clipped by 0 bases and J by 7 bases; unmatched bases: 5. Germline V gene lookup returns CDR1 SGHRS and CDR2 YFSETQ. The CDR3 spans 15 residues. The full variable domain, in which reference TRBV5-1 and TRBJ2-3 provide the parts outside the CDR3, is KAGVTQTPRYLIKTRGQQVTLSCSPISGHRSVSWYQQTPGQGLQFLFEYFSETQRNKGNFPGRFSGRQFSNSRSEMNVSTLELGDSALYLCASSLDSGGAYTQYFGPGTRLTVL.

The chain is built from TRBV18 and TRBJ2-1, with 13 bases fitting TRBD2. The CDR3 runs to 15 residues. Trimming cost V 4 bases and J 8 bases; bases outside gene matches: 5. Germline assignment: CDR1 KGHSH and CDR2 LQKENI. The CDR3 DNA reads as TGTGCCAGCTCACTTACTAGCGGGGGGGCCTATGAGCAGTTCTTC. It specifies CASSLTSGGAYEQFF. Using reference TRBV18 and TRBJ2-1 for the parts outside the CDR3, the full variable domain is NAGVMQNPRHLVRRRGQEARLRCSPMKGHSHVYWYRQLPEEGLKFMVYLQKENIIDESGMPKERFSAEFPKEGPSILRIQQVVRGDSAAYFCASSLTSGGAYEQFFGPGTRLTVL.

This chain uses TRBV7-8 with TRBJ2-1; 9 nucleotides agree with TRBD2. V lost 0 bases and J lost 5; bases outside the gene matches: 8. The CDR3 has 17 residues. CDR1 is SGHVS and CDR2 is FQNEAQ in the germline V gene. The CDR3 here is CASSLAMRGGPDNEQFF. The CDR3 coding sequence is TGTGCCAGCAGCTTAGCCATGCGGGGGGGCCCCGACAATGAGCAGTTCTTC.

The chain is built from TRBV2 and TRBJ2-2, with a tentative D call TRBD1 (6 bases). The V gene lost 6 bases and the J gene lost 0 bases, with 11 bases spanning the gap. The CDR3 is 15 amino acids. The germline V gene has CDR1 SNHLY and CDR2 FYNNEI. Here the CDR3 reads CASRPQGANTGELFF. The CDR3 DNA is TGTGCCAGCAGGCCACAGGGAGCGAACACCGGGGAGCTGTTTTTT.

This rearrangement joins TRBV29-1 to TRBJ1-4; no reliable D call. The V end was cut by 4 bases, the J end by 5 bases, with 14 bases between. The CDR3 has 14 residues. The germline gives CDR1 SQVTM, CDR2 ANQGSEA. CDR3 sequence (DNA): TGCAGCGTTGCCCTTAACAGAAACAATGAAAAACTGTTTTTT. Amino acid sequence: CSVALNRNNEKLFF.

The J gene is TRBJ1-3, the V gene TRBV4-1, with unresolved D. The CDR3 spans 13 residues. Between the trimmed V and J ends, which lost 1 base and 7 bases, there was a span of 8 bases. The germline gives CDR1 MGHRA, CDR2 YSYEKL. As DNA, the CDR3 is TGCGCCAGCAGCCAAGTTGTCTACAACACCATATATTTT. Amino acids: CASSQVVYNTIYF.